One sample yielded the 6 T cell receptor beta chains listed below, sequenced in a study of shared clonotypes between healthy human individuals. Measured with immunoSEQ multiplex PCR; TCRdb has only the in-frame clones, and not every one. The table lists approximately 2,000,000 clones, less than 95% of them singletons, with around 0.35% in the top ten. Sequenced: naive CD4+ T cells from PBMCs. Noted subset: CD45RA+ positively selected. Source of these receptors: a man between 18 and 35 years old in good health. Some clones in this sample may be carry-over from other donors' samples.

The chain couples TRBV28 to TRBJ2-1; TRBD1 matches 8 bases. The CDR3 extends over 12 amino acids. The trim removed 9 bases at V and 12 bases at J, leaving 10 bases unmatched. Germline CDR1 MDHEN, CDR2 SYDVKM. CDR3: CARRQGAYLQFF. CDR3 sequence (DNA): TGTGCCAGACGCCAGGGGGCTTACCTGCAGTTCTTC.

The rearrangement uses TRBV5-1 and TRBJ2-3, with D perhaps assigned TRBD1 or TRBD2 (5 bases each). The CDR3 covers 14 residues. The germline gives CDR1 SGHRS, CDR2 YFSETQ. With 4 bases removed from V and 5 bases from J, the gap between germline ends came to 14 bases. CDR3 in amino acids: CASSRGGSGDTQYF. The CDR3 region has the DNA TGCGCCAGCAGCCGGGGCGGGTCCGGAGATACGCAGTATTTT. The full variable domain, its missing parts supplied by reference TRBV5-1 and TRBJ2-3, is KAGVTQTPRYLIKTRGQQVTLSCSPISGHRSVSWYQQTPGQGLQFLFEYFSETQRNKGNFPGRFSGRQFSNSRSEMNVSTLELGDSALYLCASSRGGSGDTQYFGPGTRLTVL.

CDR3 sequence (DNA): TGTGCCAGCAGCCGGGGACTAGCGGGAGTTGATGAGCAGTTCTTC. It translates to CASSRGLAGVDEQFF. The V and J genes are TRBV9 and TRBJ2-1; 14 bases line up with TRBD2. Germline loops: CDR1 SGDLS, CDR2 YYNGEE. This CDR3 comprises 15 residues. The ends lost 4 bases at V and 8 bases at J; junction bases unmatched: 5.

This chain connects TRBV5-4 to TRBJ1-2; TRBD1 might be the D (6 bases). V was shortened by 1 base and J by 1 base, with 11 bases between the two germline ends. The CDR3 consists of 15 residues. The V gene's germline CDR1 is SGHNT and CDR2 YYREEE (reference sequence). In DNA, the CDR3 is TGTGCCAGCAGCTTGAGGGCGGACAGTAACTATGGCTACACCTTC. It codes for CASSLRADSNYGYTF.

The V gene is TRBV7-2, the J gene TRBJ1-1; 8 bases are a match to TRBD1. The CDR3 extends over 16 amino acids. Germline lookup yields CDR1 SGHTA and CDR2 FQGNSA. With 7 bases clipped from V and 6 bases from J, the junction kept 16 bases outside the gene matches. The CDR3 nucleotides are TGTGCCAGCACCCTCTCGGTCAGCAACAGGGGGGCTGAAGCTTTCTTT. Protein product: CASTLSVSNRGAEAFF.

The chain employs TRBV19 and TRBJ1-1; possible D gene TRBD1, 6 bases. This CDR3 has 14 amino acids. The V end was cut by 5 bases, the J end by 2 bases, with 12 bases between. Germline CDR1 LNHDA, CDR2 SQIVND (reference sequence). The CDR3 region is CASSVQGYNTEAFF. The CDR3 bases are TGTGCCAGTAGTGTACAGGGTTACAACACTGAAGCTTTCTTT. Full variable domain (rest looked up from reference TRBV19 and TRBJ1-1): DGGITQSPKYLFRKEGQNVTLSCEQNLNHDAMYWYRQDPGQGLRLIYYSQIVNDFQKGDIAEGYSVSREKKESFPLTVTSAQKNPTAFYLCASSVQGYNTEAFFGQGTRLTVV.